This paragraph covers one T cell receptor beta chain sequence. Which antigen it targets is not known. No much larger clone is present one base from it, and per-base qualities are unavailable. The record originates from a study of shared clonotypes between healthy human individuals (dated by TCRdb to between 2020 and 2021). As for the study more broadly: Three men and a couple of women, aged 18 to 49 years, made up the cohort. Blood TCR repertoires of several healthy adults were deeply sequenced to estimate repertoire size and the extent of clonotype sharing between individuals. To increase sequencing depth and limit assay-specific biases, different laboratories used diverse techniques to prepare libraries and sequence TCR repertoires. Between about 0.9 and 8.9 billion PBMCs per donor were obtained by leukapheresis. Study-wide conclusions, independent of this receptor: The genetic and exposure-history diversity represented was limited by the small number of donors. Only blood was sampled, and tissue TCR repertoires likely differ from those in blood. Pairwise subsampling indicated that sequencing depth was expected to affect the degree of clonotype sharing among donors.

Via the germline V gene, CDR1 is MDHEN and CDR2 SYDVKM. The CDR3 spans 15 residues, from the cysteine through the phenylalanine. CDR3 DNA is the only sequence kept; it has 45 bases, read in frame from the first base. V loses 5 bases, J loses 5 bases, and the germline ends lie 16 bases apart. Using the deep immunoSEQ assay, multiplex PCR amplified TCR CDR3 regions from genomic DNA. Extracted genomic DNA from each cell subset was distributed evenly across all wells of several immunoSEQ 96-well plates, and each plate was treated as a replicate. Each replicate PCR for unsorted PBMC received roughly 300 ng genomic DNA, equal to about 30,000 T cell genomes. Ten immunoSEQ deep assay plates were used to sequence the unsorted PBMC genomic DNA. Purified libraries were measured with a Qubit 3.0 fluorometer, size-checked on a Bioanalyzer 2100, and measured again with the KAPA Library Quantification kit. Every immunoSEQ 96-well plate was sequenced on a separate single-read 150-cycle Illumina NextSeq 550 flow cell. The authors' pipeline ran thus. Because the immunoSEQ output included only junctional sequences and no quality scores, the filtering could not be the same as the filtering used for full-length reads. Sequences were annotated with PyIR, a Python wrapper for IgBLAST v1.9, using IMGT germline references to assign V/J genes and CDR3. Any read was removed if the V/J assignment was weak (E-value above 1e-6), the CDR3 was missing, or the read contained stop codons, out-of-frame junctions, or ambiguous translated residues. V3J clonotypes were defined by identical inferred V gene, J gene, and CDR3 amino acid sequence. Percentage overlap between repertoires was computed as shared unique clonotypes divided by the size of the smaller repertoire. RTK rarefaction, the Chao1 estimator, and Recon v2.1 estimates of unobserved clonotypes were used to assess repertoire richness. TCRdb holds this immuneACCESS table with in-frame rearrangements only. Some clones are missing; in checked studies, unresolved V genes explain under half, and the rest has no known cause. V and J calls and clone size are copied from that table; D and trimming were computed from the DNA. This sample lists around 480,000 clones; 60% to 80% were detected once. 12% of the sample rests with the top ten.

The donors were healthy, HIV-negative adults with no recently reported acute infections or vaccinations. Only Caucasian adults living in Nashville, Tennessee, USA were represented among the donors. In the unsorted samples, roughly 90 million PBMCs were counted, and genomic DNA was extracted using the QIAamp DNA Blood Mini kit. Blood was collected by leukapheresis, and PBMCs were isolated by Ficoll-Histopaque density gradient centrifugation and then cryopreserved in liquid nitrogen vapor phase. Recombination linked TRBV28 to TRBJ1-5; matching of 5 bases hints at TRBD1 as the D gene. The TCR was taken from a middle-aged woman in good health. Some clones in this sample may be carry-over from other donors' samples. The sample taken for sequencing was PBMCs. The CDR3 protein is CASSGPPGTDQPQHF. Read as DNA, the sequence is TGTGCCAGCAGTGGTCCTCCAGGGACGGATCAGCCCCAGCATTTT.